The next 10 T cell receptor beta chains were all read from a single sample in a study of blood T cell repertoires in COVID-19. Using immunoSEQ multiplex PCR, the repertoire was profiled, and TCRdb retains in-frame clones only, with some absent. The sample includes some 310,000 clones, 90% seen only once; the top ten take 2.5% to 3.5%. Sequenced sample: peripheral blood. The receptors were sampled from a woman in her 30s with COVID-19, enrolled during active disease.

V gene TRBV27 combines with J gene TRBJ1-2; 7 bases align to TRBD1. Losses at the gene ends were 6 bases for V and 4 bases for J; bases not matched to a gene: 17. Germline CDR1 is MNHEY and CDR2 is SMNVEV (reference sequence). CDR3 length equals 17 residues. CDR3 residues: CASSRRDRTPNPYGYTF. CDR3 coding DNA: TGTGCCAGCAGCCGTCGGGACAGAACCCCTAACCCCTATGGCTACACCTTC.

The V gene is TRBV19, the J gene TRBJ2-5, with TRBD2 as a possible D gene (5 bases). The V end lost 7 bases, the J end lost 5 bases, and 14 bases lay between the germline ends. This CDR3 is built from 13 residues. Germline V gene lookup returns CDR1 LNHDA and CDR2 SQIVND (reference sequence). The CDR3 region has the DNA TGTGCCAGTAACGGGGATAGAAGGGAGACCCAGTACTTC. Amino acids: CASNGDRRETQYF. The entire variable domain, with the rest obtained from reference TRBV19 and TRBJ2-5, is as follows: DGGITQSPKYLFRKEGQNVTLSCEQNLNHDAMYWYRQDPGQGLRLIYYSQIVNDFQKGDIAEGYSVSREKKESFPLTVTSAQKNPTAFYLCASNGDRRETQYFGPGTRLLVL.

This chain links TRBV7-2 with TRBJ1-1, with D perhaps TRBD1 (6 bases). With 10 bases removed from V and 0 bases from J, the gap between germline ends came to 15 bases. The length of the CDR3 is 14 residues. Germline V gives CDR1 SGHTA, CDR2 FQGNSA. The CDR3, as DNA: TGTGCCACCTTCACCGGGACAATGAACACTGAAGCTTTCTTT. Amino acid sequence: CATFTGTMNTEAFF.

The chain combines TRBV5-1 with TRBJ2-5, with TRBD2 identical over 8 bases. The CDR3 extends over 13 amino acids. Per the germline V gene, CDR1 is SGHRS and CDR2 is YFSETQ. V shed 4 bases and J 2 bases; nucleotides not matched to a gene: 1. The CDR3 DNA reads TGCGCCAGCAGCCCGGGGGGGCAAGAGACCCAGTACTTC. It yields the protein CASSPGGQETQYF.

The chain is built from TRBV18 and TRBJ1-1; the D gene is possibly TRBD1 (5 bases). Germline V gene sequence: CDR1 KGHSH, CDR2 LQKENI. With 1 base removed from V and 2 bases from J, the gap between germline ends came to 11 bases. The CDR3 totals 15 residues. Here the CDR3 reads CASSPLQGRNTEAFF. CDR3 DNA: TGTGCCAGCTCACCACTGCAGGGCAGAAACACTGAAGCTTTCTTT. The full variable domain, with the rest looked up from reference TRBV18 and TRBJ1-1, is NAGVMQNPRHLVRRRGQEARLRCSPMKGHSHVYWYRQLPEEGLKFMVYLQKENIIDESGMPKERFSAEFPKEGPSILRIQQVVRGDSAAYFCASSPLQGRNTEAFFGQGTRLTVV.

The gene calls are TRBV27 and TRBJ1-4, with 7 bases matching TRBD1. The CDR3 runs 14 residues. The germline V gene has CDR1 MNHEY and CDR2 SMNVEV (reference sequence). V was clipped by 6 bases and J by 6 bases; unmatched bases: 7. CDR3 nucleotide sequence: TGTGCCAGCAGGTCACAGGGGTTTTATGAAAAACTGTTTTTT. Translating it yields CASRSQGFYEKLFF.

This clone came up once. CDR3 DNA sequence: TGTGCCAGCAGTATCCCTGGGACAGGGTCCTACGAGCAGTACTTC. The encoded protein is CASSIPGTGSYEQYF. The J gene is TRBJ2-7, the V gene TRBV25-1; 9 nucleotides match TRBD1. The CDR3 covers 15 residues. Trimming at V came to 5 bases and at J to 1 base, leaving 6 bases not matched to a gene. CDR1 MGHDK and CDR2 SYGVNS come from the germline V gene.

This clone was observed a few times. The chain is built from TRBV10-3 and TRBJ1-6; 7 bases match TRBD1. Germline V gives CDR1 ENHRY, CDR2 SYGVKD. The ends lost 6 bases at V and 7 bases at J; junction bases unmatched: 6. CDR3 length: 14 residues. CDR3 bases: TGTGCCATCAGGGCCGGACAGGAAAATTCACCCCTCCACTTT. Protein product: CAIRAGQENSPLHF.

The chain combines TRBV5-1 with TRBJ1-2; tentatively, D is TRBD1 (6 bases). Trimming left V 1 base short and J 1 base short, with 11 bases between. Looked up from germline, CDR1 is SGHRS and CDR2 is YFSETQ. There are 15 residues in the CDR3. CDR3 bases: TGCGCCAGCAGCTTGTTCACAGGGAATAACTATGGCTACACCTTC. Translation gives CASSLFTGNNYGYTF.

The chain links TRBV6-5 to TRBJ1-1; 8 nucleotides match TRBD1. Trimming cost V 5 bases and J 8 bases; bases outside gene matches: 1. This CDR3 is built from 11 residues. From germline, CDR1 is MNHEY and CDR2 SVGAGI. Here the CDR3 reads CASSTGGEAFF. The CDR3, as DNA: TGTGCCAGCAGTACAGGGGGAGAAGCTTTCTTT.